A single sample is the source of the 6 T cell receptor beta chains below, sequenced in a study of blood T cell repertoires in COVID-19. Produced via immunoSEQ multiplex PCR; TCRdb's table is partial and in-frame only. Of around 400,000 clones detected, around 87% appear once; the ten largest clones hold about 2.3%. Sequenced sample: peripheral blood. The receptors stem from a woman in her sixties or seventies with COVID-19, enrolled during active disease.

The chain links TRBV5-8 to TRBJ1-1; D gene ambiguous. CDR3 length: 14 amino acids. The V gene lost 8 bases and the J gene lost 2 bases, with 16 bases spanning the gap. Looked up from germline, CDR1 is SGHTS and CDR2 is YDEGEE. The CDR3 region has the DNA TGTGCCAGTTGGCGGGGAGGGCTCAACACTGAAGCTTTCTTT. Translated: CASWRGGLNTEAFF.

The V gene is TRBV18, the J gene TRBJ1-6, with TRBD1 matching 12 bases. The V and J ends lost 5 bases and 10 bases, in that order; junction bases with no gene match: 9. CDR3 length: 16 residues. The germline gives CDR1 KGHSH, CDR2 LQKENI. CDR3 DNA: TGTGCCAGCTCATCGGGACAGGGGGCATACGGGTCACCCCTCCACTTT. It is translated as CASSSGQGAYGSPLHF.

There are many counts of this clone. The chain's CDR3 is CASSWDRADYGYTF. The CDR3 DNA is TGTGCCAGCAGCTGGGACAGGGCAGATTATGGCTACACCTTC. The rearrangement links TRBV7-8 to TRBJ1-2; TRBD1 matches 9 bases. This CDR3 has 14 amino acids. Trimming at V came to 4 bases and at J to 5 bases, leaving 5 bases not matched to a gene. Germline loops: CDR1 SGHVS, CDR2 FQNEAQ.

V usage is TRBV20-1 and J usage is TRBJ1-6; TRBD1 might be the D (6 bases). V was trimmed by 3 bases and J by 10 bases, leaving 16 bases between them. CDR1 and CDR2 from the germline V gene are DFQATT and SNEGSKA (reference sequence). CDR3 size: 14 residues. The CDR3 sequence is CSASILGAESPLHF. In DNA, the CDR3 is TGCAGTGCTAGTATTCTGGGGGCTGAATCACCCCTCCACTTT.

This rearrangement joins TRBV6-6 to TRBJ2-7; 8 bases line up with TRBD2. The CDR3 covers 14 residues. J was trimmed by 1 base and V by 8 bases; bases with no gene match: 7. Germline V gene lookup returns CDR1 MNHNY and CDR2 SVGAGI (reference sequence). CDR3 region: CASQGASGSYEQYF. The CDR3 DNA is TGTGCCAGCCAAGGGGCTAGCGGGTCCTACGAGCAGTACTTC.

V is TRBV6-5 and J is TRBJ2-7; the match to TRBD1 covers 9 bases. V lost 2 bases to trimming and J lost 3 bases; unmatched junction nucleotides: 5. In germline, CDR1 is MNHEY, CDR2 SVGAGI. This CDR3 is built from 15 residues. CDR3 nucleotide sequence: TGTGCCAGCAGTTACGAGGGACAGGGATTCTACGAGCAGTACTTC. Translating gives CASSYEGQGFYEQYF.